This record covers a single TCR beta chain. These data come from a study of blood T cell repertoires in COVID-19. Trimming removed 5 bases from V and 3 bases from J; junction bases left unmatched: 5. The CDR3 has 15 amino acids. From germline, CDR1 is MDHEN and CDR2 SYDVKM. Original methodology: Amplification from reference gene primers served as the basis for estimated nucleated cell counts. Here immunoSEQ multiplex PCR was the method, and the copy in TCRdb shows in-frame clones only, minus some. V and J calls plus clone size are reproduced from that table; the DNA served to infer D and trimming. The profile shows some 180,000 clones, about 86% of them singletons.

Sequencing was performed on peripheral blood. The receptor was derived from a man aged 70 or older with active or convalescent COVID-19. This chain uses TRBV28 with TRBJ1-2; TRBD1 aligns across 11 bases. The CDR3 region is CASSVLGQGDYGYTF. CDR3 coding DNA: TGTGCCAGCAGTGTCTTGGGACAGGGGGACTATGGCTACACCTTC.